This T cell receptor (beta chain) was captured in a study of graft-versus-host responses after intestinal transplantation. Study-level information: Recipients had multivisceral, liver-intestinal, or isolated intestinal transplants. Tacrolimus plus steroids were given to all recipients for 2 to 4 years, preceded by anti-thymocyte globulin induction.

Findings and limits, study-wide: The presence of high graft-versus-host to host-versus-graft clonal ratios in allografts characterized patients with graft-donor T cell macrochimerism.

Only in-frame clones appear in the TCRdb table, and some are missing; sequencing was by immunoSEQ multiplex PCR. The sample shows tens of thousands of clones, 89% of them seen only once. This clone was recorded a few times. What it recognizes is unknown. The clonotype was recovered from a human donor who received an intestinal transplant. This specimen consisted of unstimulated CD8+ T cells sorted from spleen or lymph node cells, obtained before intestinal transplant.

CDR3 in DNA: TGTGCCAGCAGCTCCTTGGACAGTTCGGGGCAGTTCTTC. It yields the protein CASSSLDSSGQFF. The V gene is TRBV7-6, the J gene TRBJ2-1; D perhaps matches TRBD1 (6 bases). V gave up 4 bases and J gave up 12 bases, with 16 bases separating them. CDR3 length: 13 residues. Germline loops: CDR1 SGHVS, CDR2 FNYEAQ.